The clone carrying this T cell receptor beta chain was counted at least ten times. The sample comes from a study of T cells in Graves' hyperthyroidism and ophthalmopathy. TCR beta CDR3 regions were amplified from RNA transcripts. During a first-round RT-PCR of the TCR CDR3, the HTBI primer set was used. TCRdb re-analysed the multiplex PCR reads in MiXCR, keeping a single row per CDR3 protein. Here the sample spans around 200,000 distinct CDR3 sequences, 18% being singletons. Looked up from germline, CDR1 is DFQATT and CDR2 is SNEGSKA (reference sequence). V lost 3 bases to trimming and J lost 4 bases, with 11 bases between them. The length of the CDR3 is 13 residues.

Sequenced sample: blood. The chain is built from TRBV20-1 and TRBJ2-3; D is perhaps TRBD2 (6 bases). The TCR comes from a man aged 40-55 years with Graves' hyperthyroidism. For the CDR3, the DNA is TGCAGTGCTAGTAACGGGGGTGCAGATACGCAGTATTTT. This gives the protein CSASNGGADTQYF.